Below are 17 T cell receptor beta chains sequenced from a single sample in a study of CD8 T cells in ankylosing spondylitis. TCRdb re-derived calls from the 5' RACE reads in MiXCR, one entry per CDR3 protein. The data show 250,000 to 300,000 distinct CDR3 sequences, 20% seen once. The sequencing input was blood, either unsorted or a sorted T cell fraction (not recorded which). The source is a male donor with ankylosing spondylitis or in good health (not recorded which).

This chain uses TRBV29-1 with TRBJ1-3; 8 positions agree with TRBD1. J gave up 4 bases and V 0 bases, and 8 bases lay outside the gene matches. The CDR3 is 16 residues long. From germline, CDR1 is SQVTM and CDR2 ANQGSEA. CDR3 protein: CSVEDRGQGGGNTIYF. CDR3 DNA: TGCAGCGTTGAAGATCGAGGACAGGGAGGGGGAAACACCATATATTTT. The full variable domain, with the rest looked up from reference TRBV29-1 and TRBJ1-3, is SAVISQKPSRDICQRGTSLTIQCQVDSQVTMMFWYRQQPGQSLTLIATANQGSEATYESGFVIDKFPISRPNLTFSTLTVSNMSPEDSSIYLCSVEDRGQGGGNTIYFGEGSWLTVV.

This clonotype appeared a few times. V and J are TRBV7-2 and TRBJ2-6, with D possibly being TRBD2 (6 bases). The CDR3 has 15 amino acids. V shed 4 bases and J shed 3 bases, with 10 bases lying between them. Germline V gives CDR1 SGHTA, CDR2 FQGNSA. CDR3 in amino acids: CASSSLAFGANVLTF. In DNA, the CDR3 is TGTGCCAGCAGCTCACTAGCATTTGGGGCCAACGTCCTGACTTTC.

Concerning this clonotype itself: One junction end disagrees with the germline gene, perhaps due to a read error. This chain connects TRBV12-3 or TRBV12-4 to TRBJ1-1; 11 positions agree with TRBD1. The CDR3 loop spans 13 amino acids. CDR3 coding DNA: TGTGCCAACAGTCCTAGGGACAGGGGGAATGCTTTCTTT. This encodes CANSPRDRGNAFF.

This clonotype was observed a handful of times. The V call is TRBV5-1, the J call TRBJ1-4; 8 nucleotides line up with TRBD1. Germline CDR1 reads SGHRS; CDR2 reads YFSETQ. The CDR3 runs to 15 residues. The ends lost 4 bases at V and 0 bases at J; junction bases unmatched: 2. In nucleotides, the CDR3 is TGCGCCAGCAGCAAACAGGGGGCAACTAATGAAAAACTGTTTTTT. This encodes CASSKQGATNEKLFF.

The rearrangement links TRBV6-5 to TRBJ1-2; TRBD1 matches 9 bases. Trimming took 2 bases from V and 4 from J; bases not matched to a gene: 8. The germline CDR1 and CDR2 sequences are MNHEY and SVGAGI. The CDR3 sequence is 16 residues long. The CDR3 region is CASSYAEQGAFYGYTF. The DNA of the CDR3 is TGTGCCAGCAGTTACGCGGAACAGGGGGCCTTCTATGGCTACACCTTC.

This clonotype was counted many times. The chain combines TRBV5-1 with TRBJ1-1, with D possibly being TRBD1 (5 bases). CDR3 length equals 14 residues. Trimming took off 4 bases at V and 2 bases at J, with 12 bases between the two ends. Per the germline V gene, CDR1 is SGHRS and CDR2 is YFSETQ. The CDR3 here is CASSQGPGNTEAFF. For the CDR3, the DNA is TGCGCCAGCAGCCAGGGACCGGGAAACACTGAAGCTTTCTTT.

The chain joins TRBV10-3 to TRBJ2-1; 7 bases are a match to TRBD2. The V gene end was trimmed by 6 bases and the J gene end by 3 bases; junction bases not matched to a gene: 11. Looked up from germline, CDR1 is ENHRY and CDR2 is SYGVKD. CDR3 length: 16 residues. The CDR3 region is CAIRATSGADYNEQFF. CDR3 DNA: TGTGCCATCAGGGCCACCAGCGGGGCGGACTACAATGAGCAGTTCTTC.

The chain employs TRBV29-1 and TRBJ2-7, with 8 bases aligning to TRBD1. The length of the CDR3 is 17 residues. J lost 0 bases, V lost 0 bases, and 10 bases had no gene match. The germline V gene encodes CDR1 SQVTM and CDR2 ANQGSEA. The CDR3 region is CSVEDQADREPSYEQYV. Written as DNA, the CDR3 is TGCAGCGTTGAAGACCAAGCGGACAGGGAACCCTCCTACGAGCAGTACGTC.

V usage is TRBV12-3 or TRBV12-4 and J usage is TRBJ1-1; D is possibly TRBD1 (6 bases). CDR3 length: 14 residues. Trimming cost V 5 bases and J 6 bases, with 16 bases left between them. The CDR3 bases are TGTGCCAGCAGTACCGCCTGGGGGCAGGCTGAAGCTTTCTTT. Protein product: CASSTAWGQAEAFF.

This clonotype was found a few times. The chain links TRBV5-1 to TRBJ2-1; 9 bases are shared with TRBD2. The V gene's germline CDR1 is SGHRS and CDR2 YFSETQ. V gave up 4 bases and J gave up 6 bases; unmatched junction bases: 11. The CDR3 length is 16 residues. Here the CDR3 reads CASSDLTGTSFNEQFF. The DNA for the CDR3 is TGCGCCAGCAGCGACTTAACCGGGACTAGCTTCAATGAGCAGTTCTTC.

The CDR3 spells CASSLAGQGVRQPQHF. In nucleotides, the CDR3 is TGTGCCAGCAGCTTAGCGGGACAGGGCGTTCGGCAGCCCCAGCATTTT. This chain connects TRBV7-2 to TRBJ1-5; 9 bases line up with TRBD1. Germline V gene sequence: CDR1 SGHTA, CDR2 FQGNSA. The CDR3 runs 16 residues. Unmatched junction bases numbered 7, after V lost 0 bases and J lost 7 bases.

The table lists this clonotype with a few counts. The V call is TRBV5-4, the J call TRBJ2-7, with 7 nucleotides matching TRBD1. The CDR3 sequence is 15 residues long. The trim removed 1 base at V and 4 bases at J, leaving 8 bases unmatched. From germline, CDR1 is SGHNT and CDR2 YYREEE (reference sequence). The CDR3, as DNA: TGTGCCAGCAGCTTGAACAGGGGATCGGGGTACGAGCAGTACGTC. It is translated as CASSLNRGSGYEQYV.

This clonotype turned up a few times. V usage is TRBV6-1 and J usage is TRBJ1-5; D is ambiguous. The V end lost 6 bases, the J end lost 10 bases, and 19 bases lay between the germline ends. From germline, CDR1 is MNHNS and CDR2 SASEGT. This CDR3 spans 14 amino acids. Here the CDR3 reads CASSRLRNSSPQHF. For the CDR3, the DNA is TGTGCCAGCAGCCGATTACGTAACTCATCACCCCAGCATTTT.

As DNA, the CDR3 is TGTGCCAGCGCTATCCTGGTAGGGTGGGGCACCGGGGAGCTGTTTTTT. It codes for CASAILVGWGTGELFF. The V call is TRBV12-3 or TRBV12-4, the J call TRBJ2-2; D is undetermined. V lost 8 bases, J lost 4 bases, and 20 bases lay in between. CDR3 size: 16 residues.

This rearrangement joins TRBV10-3 to TRBJ2-2; D is undetermined. Trimming pared 7 bases from V and 3 bases from J, leaving 12 bases between. Germline assignment: CDR1 ENHRY and CDR2 SYGVKD. The CDR3 consists of 14 residues. The CDR3 sequence is CAITLGPDTGELFF. DNA for the CDR3: TGTGCCATCACCCTAGGGCCGGACACCGGGGAGCTGTTTTTT.

This clonotype was observed at least ten times. CDR3 nucleotides: TGCAGCCCCTCTTGGAGACAGGGGAACTATGGCTACACCTTC. Amino acids: CSPSWRQGNYGYTF. The genes are TRBV29-1 and TRBJ1-2, with 8 bases fitting TRBD1. J gave up 2 bases and V 8 bases, and 10 bases lay outside the gene matches. This CDR3 spans 14 amino acids. Germline assignment: CDR1 SQVTM and CDR2 ANQGSEA.

The chain joins TRBV7-8 to TRBJ2-3, with D possibly matching TRBD1 (5 bases). Germline lookup yields CDR1 SGHVS and CDR2 FQNEAQ. There are 14 residues in the CDR3. V lost 4 bases, J lost 0 bases, and 8 bases lay in between. The CDR3 bases are TGTGCCAGCAGCTCGACAGCGAGCACAGATACGCAGTATTTT. Its protein product is CASSSTASTDTQYF.